One sample yielded the 28 T cell receptor beta chains listed below, sequenced in a study of T cell responses to AZD1222 COVID-19 vaccine. Only in-frame clones appear in the TCRdb table, and some are missing; sequencing was by immunoSEQ multiplex PCR. The sample has roughly 130,000 clones; just under 95% are singletons. The sample in question was peripheral blood, obtained on day 0 of AZD1222 vaccination. The receptor source for this set is an adult in good health.

The rearrangement links TRBV21-1 to TRBJ1-2. TRBV21-1 is assigned pseudogene status. The CDR3 loop spans 14 amino acids. The CDR3 spells CASPTVRVTYGYTF. The CDR3 DNA reads as TGTGCCAGTCCCACCGTACGGGTAACCTATGGCTACACCTTC.

The CDR3 sequence: CASSDVAGFYEQYF. The DNA for the CDR3 is TGTGCCAGCAGTGACGTAGCGGGGTTCTACGAGCAGTACTTC. The V and J genes are TRBV27 and TRBJ2-7; 8 bases fit TRBD2. Losses at the gene ends were 5 bases for V and 3 bases for J; bases not matched to a gene: 6. Germline V gives CDR1 MNHEY, CDR2 SMNVEV (reference sequence). The CDR3 runs to 14 residues.

This chain uses TRBV7-2 with TRBJ1-1, with D unclear. Germline V gives CDR1 SGHTA, CDR2 FQGNSA. The CDR3 is made up of 15 amino acids. Trimming cost V 1 base and J 5 bases, with 14 bases left between them. CDR3 amino acids: CASSLGSGPKTEAFF. DNA for the CDR3: TGTGCCAGCAGCTTAGGCTCCGGTCCGAAGACTGAAGCTTTCTTT.

This clone was observed once. V usage is TRBV11-2 and J usage is TRBJ2-4; D is uncertain. The ends were cut back, 3 bases at V and 6 bases at J, with 9 bases in the middle. CDR3 size: 13 residues. Germline values: CDR1 SGHAT, CDR2 FQNNGV. CDR3 amino acids: CASSFGLGNIQYF. CDR3 nucleotide sequence: TGTGCCAGCAGCTTCGGGCTGGGAAACATTCAGTACTTC.

This rearrangement joins TRBV29-1 to TRBJ1-1, with TRBD1 as a possible D gene (6 bases). V lost 7 bases to trimming and J lost 4 bases, with 13 bases between them. This CDR3 spans 12 amino acids. Germline values: CDR1 SQVTM, CDR2 ANQGSEA. In nucleotides, the CDR3 is TGCAGCGCCAACAGGGACGGCACTGAAGCTTTCTTT. Protein product: CSANRDGTEAFF. Variable domain in full (rest from reference TRBV29-1 and TRBJ1-1): SAVISQKPSRDICQRGTSLTIQCQVDSQVTMMFWYRQQPGQSLTLIATANQGSEATYESGFVIDKFPISRPNLTFSTLTVSNMSPEDSSIYLCSANRDGTEAFFGQGTRLTVV.

The rearrangement uses TRBV4-1 and TRBJ1-3, with D uncertain. The V gene lost 1 base and the J gene lost 0 bases, with 10 bases spanning the gap. This CDR3 contains 16 residues. The germline CDR1 and CDR2 sequences are MGHRA and YSYEKL. The chain's CDR3 is CASSQGDTGSGNTIYF. The CDR3 nucleotides are TGCGCCAGCAGCCAAGGAGACACCGGCTCTGGAAACACCATATATTTT.

This chain uses TRBV27 with TRBJ2-5, with 7 bases aligning to TRBD2. Germline loops: CDR1 MNHEY, CDR2 SMNVEV (reference sequence). The CDR3 covers 15 residues. V shed 2 bases and J 5 bases; nucleotides not matched to a gene: 8. The CDR3 sequence is CASSLAGVSWETQYF. In nucleotides, the CDR3 is TGTGCCAGCAGTTTAGCGGGAGTGTCTTGGGAGACCCAGTACTTC.

Comments on this clone: A read error may account for a junction end that differs from germline. The rearrangement uses TRBV9 and TRBJ2-1; 10 bases match TRBD2. The CDR3 is 16 amino acids. Germline values: CDR1 SGDLS, CDR2 YYNGEE. CDR3 sequence: CASSGPSGSGYNEQLF. The CDR3 DNA reads TGTGCCAGCAGCGGGCCTAGCGGGAGTGGGTACAATGAGCAGCTCTTC.

The chain joins TRBV19 to TRBJ2-1, with 7 bases matching TRBD2. Trimming at V came to 4 bases and at J to 0 bases, leaving 3 bases not matched to a gene. CDR1 and CDR2 from the germline V gene are LNHDA and SQIVND (reference sequence). This CDR3 is 15 amino acids long. The CDR3 protein is CASSRLAVSYNEQFF. The CDR3 bases are TGTGCCAGTAGTAGGCTAGCGGTCTCCTACAATGAGCAGTTCTTC. Full variable domain (missing parts from reference TRBV19 and TRBJ2-1): DGGITQSPKYLFRKEGQNVTLSCEQNLNHDAMYWYRQDPGQGLRLIYYSQIVNDFQKGDIAEGYSVSREKKESFPLTVTSAQKNPTAFYLCASSRLAVSYNEQFFGPGTRLTVL.

This chain uses TRBV5-5 with TRBJ1-4; 8 bases map to TRBD1. Germline V CDR1 and CDR2: SGHKS, YYEKEE (reference sequence). The junction had 3 bases not matched to a gene; V was cut back by 3 bases and J by 2 bases. This CDR3 comprises 15 residues. The CDR3 loop is CASSYRQGTNEKLFF. The CDR3 nucleotides read TGTGCCAGCAGCTATCGACAGGGGACTAATGAAAAACTGTTTTTT. Filled out from reference TRBV5-5 and TRBJ1-4, the complete variable domain reads DAGVTQSPTHLIKTRGQQVTLRCSPISGHKSVSWYQQVLGQGPQFIFQYYEKEERGRGNFPDRFSARQFPNYSSELNVNALLLGDSALYLCASSYRQGTNEKLFFGSGTQLSVL.

J is TRBJ2-1 and V is TRBV18, with TRBD2 as a possible D gene (6 bases). CDR1 is KGHSH and CDR2 is LQKENI in the germline V gene. The CDR3 is made up of 16 amino acids. The V end lost 2 bases, the J end lost 5 bases, and 16 bases lay between the germline ends. The CDR3, as DNA: TGTGCCAGCTCACCAGCGGCTCTAGCGTCTAACAATGAGCAGTTCTTC. Translating it yields CASSPAALASNNEQFF.

V is TRBV28 and J is TRBJ1-2; 10 bases align to TRBD1. Germline assignment: CDR1 MDHEN and CDR2 SYDVKM. V was pared by 6 bases and J by 4 bases, with 14 bases of the junction left unmatched. The CDR3 is 17 residues long. Here the CDR3 reads CASRGGPRDRGGYGYTF. The CDR3 DNA is TGTGCCAGCAGAGGAGGACCGAGGGACAGGGGAGGCTATGGCTACACCTTC.

The V and J genes are TRBV5-4 and TRBJ2-7; D is uncertain. The CDR3 extends over 13 amino acids. CDR1 is SGHNT and CDR2 is YYREEE in the germline V gene (reference sequence). V was pared by 1 base and J by 4 bases, with 9 bases between. The CDR3 DNA reads as TGTGCCAGCAGCTTGTCACACGGTTACGAGCAGTACTTC. This encodes CASSLSHGYEQYF.

The chain recombines TRBV7-9 with TRBJ2-3; possible D gene TRBD2, 6 bases. Deletions cut 1 base from V and 6 bases from J, with 20 bases between. Germline V gene data show CDR1 as SEHNR and CDR2 as FQNEAQ (reference sequence). This CDR3 has 17 amino acids. The chain's CDR3 is CASSLVWDFSTVDTQYF. The CDR3 DNA follows: TGTGCCAGCAGCTTAGTATGGGACTTTTCTACGGTCGATACGCAGTATTTT.

This clone was detected only a few times. This chain uses TRBV9 with TRBJ2-7, with a possible D match to TRBD2 (6 bases). CDR1 SGDLS and CDR2 YYNGEE come from the germline V gene. The CDR3 sequence is 14 residues long. Trimming stripped 0 bases from V and 3 bases from J, with 10 bases between. The CDR3 region is CASSVGDGSYEQYF. The CDR3 DNA sequence: TGTGCCAGCAGCGTAGGGGACGGGAGCTACGAGCAGTACTTC.

The J gene is TRBJ2-2, the V gene TRBV11-2; no firm D call. V lost 0 bases and J 4 bases, leaving 9 bases between the germline ends. There are 15 residues in the CDR3. Germline lookup yields CDR1 SGHAT and CDR2 FQNNGV. The CDR3 DNA reads as TGTGCCAGCAGCTTAGATCAAAGGTTCACCGGGGAGCTGTTTTTT. It encodes CASSLDQRFTGELFF.

This clone turned up a few times. The same CDR3 arises from other DNA sequences in this sample as well. The chain carries TRBV6-2 or TRBV6-3 and TRBJ2-1; tentatively, D is TRBD2 (5 bases). Germline assignment: CDR1 MNHEY and CDR2 SVGEGT. Trimming took 5 bases from V and 3 from J, leaving 8 bases between them. The CDR3 has 13 amino acids. In nucleotides, the CDR3 is TGTGCCAGCAGTCCACTAGGCTACAATGAGCAGTTCTTC. As protein: CASSPLGYNEQFF.

V gene TRBV9 combines with J gene TRBJ2-2; D uncertain. The CDR3 is made up of 16 amino acids. Between the trimmed V and J ends, which lost 0 bases and 8 bases, there was a span of 17 bases. Germline-derived CDR1 and CDR2 are SGDLS and YYNGEE. The CDR3 nucleotides are TGTGCCAGCAGCGTAGAGGGCTTCGCAAGTGTAGGGGAGCTGTTTTTT. Protein: CASSVEGFASVGELFF.

This clone appeared once. CDR3 residues: CASSLALTSGRSEQFF. Here the CDR3 DNA reads TGTGCCAGCAGCTTAGCGCTGACTAGCGGGAGGTCTGAGCAGTTCTTC. The chain couples TRBV7-2 to TRBJ2-1, with 13 bases identical to TRBD2. Germline CDR1 and CDR2: SGHTA and FQGNSA. The V segment lost 0 bases and the J segment 9 bases; nucleotides outside the gene matches: 5. The CDR3 has 16 amino acids. The variable domain in full, completed from reference TRBV7-2 and TRBJ2-1, reads GAGVSQSPSNKVTEKGKDVELRCDPISGHTALYWYRQSLGQGLEFLIYFQGNSAPDKSGLPSDRFSAERTGGSVSTLTIQRTQQEDSAVYLCASSLALTSGRSEQFFGPGTRLTVL.

The chain joins TRBV13 to TRBJ2-5; 8 bases are shared with TRBD2. CDR3 length equals 14 residues. The ends lost 5 bases at V and 5 bases at J; junction bases unmatched: 7. Germline V gene lookup returns CDR1 PRHDT and CDR2 FYEKMQ (reference sequence). CDR3 in amino acids: CASSQSGRVETQYF. DNA for the CDR3: TGTGCCAGCAGCCAAAGCGGGAGAGTGGAGACCCAGTACTTC.

V gene TRBV7-9 combines with J gene TRBJ1-1; a possible D gene is TRBD1 (5 bases). From germline, CDR1 is SEHNR and CDR2 FQNEAQ (reference sequence). V was clipped by 3 bases and J by 3 bases, with 8 bases between them. This CDR3 region has 13 residues. The CDR3: CASSLSGYTEAFF. The CDR3 DNA follows: TGTGCCAGCAGCTTGTCAGGGTACACTGAAGCTTTCTTT.

The chain uses TRBV6-5 and TRBJ1-2; D gene ambiguous. V lost 0 bases to trimming and J lost 4 bases, with 15 bases between them. The CDR3 is 16 residues long. Germline CDR1 is MNHEY and CDR2 is SVGAGI. CDR3 residues: CASSYSLGGSFYGYTF. Written as DNA, the CDR3 is TGTGCCAGCAGTTACTCCTTGGGAGGGTCTTTCTATGGCTACACCTTC.

The chain combines TRBV29-1 with TRBJ2-2; weak D call: TRBD2 (6 bases). Germline assignment: CDR1 SQVTM and CDR2 ANQGSEA. The CDR3 spans 13 residues. Deletions cut 7 bases from V and 1 base from J, with 10 bases between. This chain's CDR3 is CSAWGENTGELFF. Written as DNA, the CDR3 is TGCAGCGCCTGGGGGGAGAACACCGGGGAGCTGTTTTTT.

The chain recombines TRBV25-1 with TRBJ1-1, with a possible D match to TRBD1 (6 bases). Trimming shortened V by 1 base and J by 1 base, and 19 bases separated the two germline ends. The CDR3 is 18 residues long. CDR1 and CDR2 from the germline V gene are MGHDK and SYGVNS. In DNA, the CDR3 is TGTGCCAGCAGTGAATTAGGGGGGAACGGGTGGCGGAACACTGAAGCTTTCTTT. Amino acid sequence: CASSELGGNGWRNTEAFF.

The rearrangement links TRBV5-6 to TRBJ1-5, with TRBD1 as a possible D gene (5 bases). V shed 1 base and J shed 1 base, with 12 bases lying between them. Per the germline V gene, CDR1 is SGHDT and CDR2 is YYEEEE. The CDR3 is 16 residues long. The CDR3 reads CASSLLGVGSNQPQHF. DNA for the CDR3: TGTGCCAGCAGCTTGCTAGGGGTCGGGAGCAATCAGCCCCAGCATTTT.

This rearrangement joins TRBV11-2 to TRBJ1-2, with 9 nucleotides matching TRBD1. Unmatched junction bases numbered 9, after V lost 1 base and J lost 6 bases. The CDR3 is 16 amino acids. Germline assignment: CDR1 SGHAT and CDR2 FQNNGV. In nucleotides, the CDR3 is TGTGCCAGCAGCTTAGTGACAGGGGGTTTCTCCCATGGCTACACCTTC. Its protein product is CASSLVTGGFSHGYTF. Combining the CDR3 with reference TRBV11-2 and TRBJ1-2 gives the whole variable domain EAGVAQSPRYKIIEKRQSVAFWCNPISGHATLYWYQQILGQGPKLLIQFQNNGVVDDSQLPKDRFSAERLKGVDSTLKIQPAKLEDSAVYLCASSLVTGGFSHGYTFGSGTRLTVV.

This clone was detected only once. The chain links TRBV6-5 to TRBJ2-7; 7 positions agree with TRBD1. The CDR3 has 16 residues. Germline assignment: CDR1 MNHEY and CDR2 SVGAGI. The V gene end was trimmed by 0 bases and the J gene end by 3 bases; junction bases not matched to a gene: 8. CDR3 sequence reads: CASSYSTTGLGYEQYF. CDR3 DNA: TGTGCCAGCAGTTACTCGACGACAGGGTTGGGCTACGAGCAGTACTTC.

The chain joins TRBV28 to TRBJ2-3; TRBD1 aligns across 10 bases. The CDR3 runs to 21 residues. The V and J ends lost 5 bases and 6 bases, in that order; junction bases with no gene match: 26. Germline CDR1 MDHEN, CDR2 SYDVKM. CDR3 loop: CASSPMTWGTGALQEKDTQYF. The CDR3 DNA follows: TGTGCCAGCAGTCCCATGACTTGGGGGACAGGGGCTTTGCAGGAAAAGGATACGCAGTATTTT. The whole variable domain, filled in from reference TRBV28 and TRBJ2-3, reads DVKVTQSSRYLVKRTGEKVFLECVQDMDHENMFWYRQDPGLGLRLIYFSYDVKMKEKGDIPEGYSVSREKKERFSLILESASTNQTSMYLCASSPMTWGTGALQEKDTQYFGPGTRLTVL.